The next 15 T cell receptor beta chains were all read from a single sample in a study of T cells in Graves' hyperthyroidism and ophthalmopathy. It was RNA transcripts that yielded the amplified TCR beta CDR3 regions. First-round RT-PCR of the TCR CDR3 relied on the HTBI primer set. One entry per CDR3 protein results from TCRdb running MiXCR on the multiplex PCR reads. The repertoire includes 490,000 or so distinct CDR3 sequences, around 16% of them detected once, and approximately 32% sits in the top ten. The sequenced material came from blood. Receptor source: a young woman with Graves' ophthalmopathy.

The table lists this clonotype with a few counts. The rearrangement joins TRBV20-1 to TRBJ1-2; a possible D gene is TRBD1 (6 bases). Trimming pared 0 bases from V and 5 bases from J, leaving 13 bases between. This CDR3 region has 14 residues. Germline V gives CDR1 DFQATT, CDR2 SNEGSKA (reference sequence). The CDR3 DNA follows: TGCAGTGCTAGAGATAGGCACAGGGATTATGGCTACACCTTC. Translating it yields CSARDRHRDYGYTF.

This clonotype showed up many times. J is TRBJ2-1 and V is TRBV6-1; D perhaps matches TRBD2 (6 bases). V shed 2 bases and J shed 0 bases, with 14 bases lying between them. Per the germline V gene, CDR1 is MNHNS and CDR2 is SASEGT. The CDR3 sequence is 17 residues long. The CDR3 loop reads CASSELFGSSSYNEQFF. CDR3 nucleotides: TGTGCCAGCAGTGAATTGTTCGGGAGTAGCTCCTACAATGAGCAGTTCTTC.

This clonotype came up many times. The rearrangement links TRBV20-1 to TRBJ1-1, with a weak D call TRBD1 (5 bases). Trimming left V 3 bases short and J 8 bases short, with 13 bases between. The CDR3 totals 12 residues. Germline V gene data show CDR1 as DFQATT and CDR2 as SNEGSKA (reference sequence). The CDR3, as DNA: TGCAGTGCTAGTCAGTGGCAGGGCGAAGCTTTCTTT. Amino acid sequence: CSASQWQGEAFF.

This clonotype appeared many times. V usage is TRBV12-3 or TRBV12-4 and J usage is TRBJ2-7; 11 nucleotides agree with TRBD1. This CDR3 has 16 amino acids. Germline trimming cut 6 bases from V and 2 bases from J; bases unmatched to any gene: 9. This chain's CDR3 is CASSFSAGQGAYEQYF. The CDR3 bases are TGTGCCAGCAGCTTCTCGGCGGGACAGGGGGCCTACGAGCAGTACTTC.

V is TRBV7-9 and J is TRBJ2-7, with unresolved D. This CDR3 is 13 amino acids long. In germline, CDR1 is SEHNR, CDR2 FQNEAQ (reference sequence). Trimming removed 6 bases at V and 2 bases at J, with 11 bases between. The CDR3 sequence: CASRLMGTYEQYF. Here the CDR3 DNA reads TGTGCCAGCAGATTGATGGGGACCTACGAGCAGTACTTC.

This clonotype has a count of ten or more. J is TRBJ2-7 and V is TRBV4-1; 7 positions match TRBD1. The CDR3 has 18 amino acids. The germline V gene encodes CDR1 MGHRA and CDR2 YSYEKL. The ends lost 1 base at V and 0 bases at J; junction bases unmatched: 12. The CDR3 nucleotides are TGCGCCAGCAGCCAAGGGGAGACAGGGCTGGCGAGCTCCTACGAGCAGTACTTC. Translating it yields CASSQGETGLASSYEQYF.

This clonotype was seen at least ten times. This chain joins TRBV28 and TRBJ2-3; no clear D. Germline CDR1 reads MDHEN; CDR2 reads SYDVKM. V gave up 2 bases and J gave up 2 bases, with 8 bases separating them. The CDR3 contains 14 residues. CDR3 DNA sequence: TGTGCCAGCAGTTTAGATGGTAACACAGATACGCAGTATTTT. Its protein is CASSLDGNTDTQYF.

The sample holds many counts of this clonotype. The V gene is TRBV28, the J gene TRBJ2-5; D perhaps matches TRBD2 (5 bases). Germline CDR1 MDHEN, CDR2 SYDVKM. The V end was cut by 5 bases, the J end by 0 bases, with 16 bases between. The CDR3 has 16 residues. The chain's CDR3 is CASSVPVEGDQETQYF. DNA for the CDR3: TGTGCCAGCAGTGTTCCTGTCGAGGGAGACCAAGAGACCCAGTACTTC.

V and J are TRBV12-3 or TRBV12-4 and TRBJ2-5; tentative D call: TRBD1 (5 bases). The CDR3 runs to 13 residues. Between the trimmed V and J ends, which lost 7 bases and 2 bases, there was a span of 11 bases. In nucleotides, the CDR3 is TGTGCCAGCACCCTGGGGCATCAAGAGACCCAGTACTTC. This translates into CASTLGHQETQYF.

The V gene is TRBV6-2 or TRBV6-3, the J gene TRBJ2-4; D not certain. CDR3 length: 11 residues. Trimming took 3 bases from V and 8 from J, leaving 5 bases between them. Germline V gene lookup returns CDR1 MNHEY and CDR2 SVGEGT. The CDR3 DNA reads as TGTGCCAGCAGTTATATAGACATTCAGTACTTC. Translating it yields CASSYIDIQYF.

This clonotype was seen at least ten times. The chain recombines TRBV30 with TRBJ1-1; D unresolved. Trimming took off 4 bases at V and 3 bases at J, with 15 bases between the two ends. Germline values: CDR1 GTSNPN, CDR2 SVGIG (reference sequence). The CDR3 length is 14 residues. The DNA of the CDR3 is TGTGCCTGGACGAAAGTCGGGGTGGACACTGAAGCTTTCTTT. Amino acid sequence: CAWTKVGVDTEAFF.

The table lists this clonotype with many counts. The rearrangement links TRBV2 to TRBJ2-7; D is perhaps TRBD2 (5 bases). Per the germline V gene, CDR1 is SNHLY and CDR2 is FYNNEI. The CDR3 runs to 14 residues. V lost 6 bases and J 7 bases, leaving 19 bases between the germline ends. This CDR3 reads CASRVGRDLGEQYF. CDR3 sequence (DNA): TGTGCCAGCAGGGTAGGACGGGATTTGGGAGAGCAGTACTTC.

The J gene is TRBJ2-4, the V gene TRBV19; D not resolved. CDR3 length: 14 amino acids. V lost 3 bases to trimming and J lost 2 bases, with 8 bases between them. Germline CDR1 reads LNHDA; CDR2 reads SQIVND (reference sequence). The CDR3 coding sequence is TGTGCCAGTAGTATCAAGGGTTCCAAAAACATTCAGTACTTC. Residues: CASSIKGSKNIQYF.

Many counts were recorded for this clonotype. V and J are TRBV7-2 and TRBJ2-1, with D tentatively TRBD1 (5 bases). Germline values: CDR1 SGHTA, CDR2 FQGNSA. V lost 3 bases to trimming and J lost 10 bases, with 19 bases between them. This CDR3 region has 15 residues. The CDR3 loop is CASSFQGLWAVEQFF. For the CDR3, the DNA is TGTGCCAGCAGCTTCCAGGGCCTCTGGGCGGTCGAGCAGTTCTTC.

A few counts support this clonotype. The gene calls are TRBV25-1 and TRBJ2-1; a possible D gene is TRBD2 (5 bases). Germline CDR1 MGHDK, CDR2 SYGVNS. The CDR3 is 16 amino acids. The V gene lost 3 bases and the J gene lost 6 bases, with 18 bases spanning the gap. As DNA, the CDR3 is TGTGCCAGCAGTGACCCCCCGGGTCTAGCAATCAATGAGCAGTTCTTC. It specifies CASSDPPGLAINEQFF.